The TCR beta chain described here comes from a study of cytomegalovirus exposure and HLA in healthy donors. On the study more broadly: Unique TCR beta sequences numbering fewer than 130 million came from approximately 180 million T cells in an earlier analysis. Study-level points and caveats: A prior analysis recorded that most TCR beta V segments were productive about 87% or about 30% of the time. Among the CMV-associated chains, a few were confirmed in vitro as specific for CMV antigens. The study dropped some indistinguishable V segments, TRBV6-2 and TRBV6-3 among them.

This CDR3 has 16 residues. Germline assignment: CDR1 SGDLS and CDR2 YYNGEE. Losses at the gene ends were 0 bases for V and 7 bases for J; bases not matched to a gene: 7. PCR employed 60 Vbeta and 13 Jbeta primers. The table came from immunoSEQ multiplex PCR; TCRdb's copy has only in-frame clones and leaves some out. The sample has around 120,000 clones; 63% are singletons. Comment on this clone: As yet, its antigen is unknown.

This clonotype was sampled from a middle-aged man in good health and CMV-seropositive. J is TRBJ2-1 and V is TRBV9, with 10 nucleotides matching TRBD2. The sequenced sample consisted of PBMCs. As DNA, the CDR3 is TGTGCCAGCAGCGTAGGTGCTAGCGGGGGAGGGAATGAGCAGTTCTTC. Protein sequence: CASSVGASGGGNEQFF. Looking up the rest from reference TRBV9 and TRBJ2-1 gives the full variable domain: DSGVTQTPKHLITATGQRVTLRCSPRSGDLSVYWYQQSLDQGLQFLIQYYNGEERAKGNILERFSAQQFPDLHSELNLSSLELGDSALYFCASSVGASGGGNEQFFGPGTRLTVL.